One sample yielded the 19 T cell receptor beta chains listed below, sequenced in a study of CD8 T cells in ankylosing spondylitis. TCRdb analysed the 5' RACE reads with MiXCR anew, one entry per CDR3 protein. The table shows hundreds of thousands of distinct CDR3 sequences, with 8% to 9.5% occurring only once. Sample: blood, either unsorted or a sorted T cell fraction (not recorded which). Receptor source: a male donor with ankylosing spondylitis or in good health (not recorded which).

This clonotype was found many times. This chain links TRBV6-6 with TRBJ2-1, with D unclear. CDR3 size: 13 residues. V was cut by 7 bases and J by 3 bases, with 10 bases left in between. Germline CDR1 reads MNHNY; CDR2 reads SVGAGI (reference sequence). CDR3 coding DNA: TGTGCCAGCACCCTCAATTACTACAATGAGCAGTTCTTC. Translation gives CASTLNYYNEQFF.

The V and J genes are TRBV19 and TRBJ2-7, with D perhaps given as TRBD1 or TRBD2 (6 bases each). The ends were cut back, 5 bases at V and 5 bases at J, with 19 bases in the middle. Per germline, CDR1 LNHDA and CDR2 SQIVND (reference sequence). There are 15 residues in the CDR3. Here the CDR3 reads CASSPWTAGLDEQYF. CDR3 coding DNA: TGTGCCAGTAGTCCTTGGACAGCGGGTTTGGACGAGCAGTACTTC.

This clonotype was recorded at least ten times. The V call is TRBV6-1, the J call TRBJ1-1; D remains ambiguous. The CDR3 has 13 amino acids. V lost 3 bases to trimming and J lost 0 bases, with 5 bases between them. Germline V gene lookup returns CDR1 MNHNS and CDR2 SASEGT. The chain's CDR3 is CASSEWMNTEAFF. CDR3 nucleotide sequence: TGTGCCAGCAGTGAGTGGATGAACACTGAAGCTTTCTTT.

The sample holds many counts of this clonotype. V usage is TRBV11-3 and J usage is TRBJ2-3; D might be TRBD2 (5 bases). The V gene lost 5 bases and the J gene lost 1 base, with 10 bases spanning the gap. The CDR3 is 14 amino acids. CDR1 and CDR2 from the germline V gene are SGHNT and YENEEA. CDR3 sequence reads: CASSPGRGTDTQYF. CDR3 coding DNA: TGTGCCAGCAGCCCTGGGCGGGGCACAGATACGCAGTATTTT. The entire variable domain, with the rest obtained from reference TRBV11-3 and TRBJ2-3, is as follows: EAGVVQSPRYKIIEKKQPVAFWCNPISGHNTLYWYLQNLGQGPELLIRYENEEAVDDSQLPKDRFSAERLKGVDSTLKIQPAELGDSAVYLCASSPGRGTDTQYFGPGTRLTVL.

The chain combines TRBV7-8 with TRBJ1-2, with TRBD1 identical over 7 bases. V gave up 3 bases and J gave up 0 bases; unmatched junction bases: 16. CDR1 is SGHVS and CDR2 is FQNEAQ in the germline V gene. This CDR3 contains 19 residues. The CDR3 reads CASSFPLGDSWSSNYGYTF. Here the CDR3 DNA reads TGTGCCAGCAGCTTCCCCCTCGGGGACAGCTGGTCTTCTAACTATGGCTACACCTTC.

This chain uses TRBV9 with TRBJ2-1, with TRBD1 identical over 7 bases. From germline, CDR1 is SGDLS and CDR2 YYNGEE. Germline trimming cut 3 bases from V and 2 bases from J; bases unmatched to any gene: 5. The CDR3 is made up of 15 amino acids. The CDR3 loop is CASSETGTAYNEQFF. The DNA of the CDR3 is TGTGCCAGCAGCGAAACCGGGACAGCCTACAATGAGCAGTTCTTC.

This clonotype was detected ten times or more. This rearrangement joins TRBV29-1 to TRBJ1-1; the D gene is possibly TRBD1 (5 bases). The germline CDR1 and CDR2 sequences are SQVTM and ANQGSEA. Trimming removed 4 bases at V and 9 bases at J, with 12 bases between. CDR3 length: 11 amino acids. Here the CDR3 reads CSVAGFNQAFF. The CDR3 DNA follows: TGCAGCGTTGCAGGGTTTAATCAAGCTTTCTTT.

In its sample, this clonotype was seen a few times. CDR3 in amino acids: CSILRGTDEQYF. The CDR3 nucleotides read TGCAGCATACTCCGGGGAACGGACGAGCAGTACTTC. The chain carries TRBV29-1 and TRBJ2-7, with D perhaps matching TRBD2 (5 bases). This CDR3 has 12 residues. The V end was cut by 8 bases, the J end by 5 bases, with 16 bases between. The V gene's germline CDR1 is SQVTM and CDR2 ANQGSEA.

This clonotype turned up a few times. The chain is built from TRBV12-3 or TRBV12-4 and TRBJ2-7; tentative D call: TRBD1 (6 bases). V shed 0 bases and J shed 2 bases, with 11 bases lying between them. The CDR3 contains 15 residues. CDR3 residues: CASSLALRGTYEQYF. The CDR3 nucleotides are TGTGCCAGCAGTTTAGCGCTAAGGGGGACCTACGAGCAGTACTTC.

This clonotype was observed a few times. J is TRBJ2-3 and V is TRBV30; D may be TRBD2 (5 bases). Germline lookup yields CDR1 GTSNPN and CDR2 SVGIG (reference sequence). The CDR3 covers 12 residues. V was pared by 0 bases and J by 7 bases, with 8 bases between. This chain's CDR3 is CAWSVSGHTQYF. The CDR3 DNA follows: TGTGCCTGGAGTGTAAGCGGCCATACGCAGTATTTT. Full variable domain (rest looked up from reference TRBV30 and TRBJ2-3): SQTIHQWPATLVQPVGSPLSLECTVEGTSNPNLYWYRQAAGRGLQLLFYSVGIGQISSEVPQNLSASRPQDRQFILSSKKLLLSDSGFYLCAWSVSGHTQYFGPGTRLTVL.

This clonotype was picked up many times. The rearrangement links TRBV6-5 to TRBJ2-7; 9 bases fit TRBD1. Per the germline V gene, CDR1 is MNHEY and CDR2 is SVGAGI. Trimming removed 0 bases from V and 3 bases from J; junction bases left unmatched: 6. This CDR3 spans 16 amino acids. The CDR3: CASSYSLTGGHYEQYF. In nucleotides, the CDR3 is TGTGCCAGCAGTTACTCGCTGACAGGGGGGCACTACGAGCAGTACTTC.

There are many counts of this clonotype. The DNA for the CDR3 is TGTGCCAGCAGCTTAATAGGCGGGACGAGGAAAAACTATGGCTACACCTTC. Translating gives CASSLIGGTRKNYGYTF. This chain joins TRBV7-2 and TRBJ1-2, with D possibly being TRBD1 (5 bases). Germline CDR1 and CDR2: SGHTA and FQGNSA. Trimming took off 2 bases at V and 2 bases at J, with 18 bases between the two ends. This CDR3 is built from 17 residues.

This clonotype came up many times. The chain has TRBV20-1 and TRBJ1-1; no firm D call. Trimming removed 3 bases from V and 4 bases from J, with 12 bases in between. The CDR3 has 13 residues. Looked up from germline, CDR1 is DFQATT and CDR2 is SNEGSKA (reference sequence). The CDR3 region is CSASLWAGTEAFF. For the CDR3, the DNA is TGCAGTGCTAGTTTGTGGGCGGGCACTGAAGCTTTCTTT.

This clonotype was counted at least ten times. This sequence joins TRBV12-3 or TRBV12-4 and TRBJ2-7; D possibly corresponds to TRBD1 (6 bases). The CDR3 sequence is 13 residues long. With 1 base removed from V and 2 bases from J, the gap between germline ends came to 6 bases. CDR3 loop: CASSLGGPYEQYF. The CDR3 region has the DNA TGTGCCAGCAGTTTAGGGGGGCCCTACGAGCAGTACTTC.

Many counts were recorded for this clonotype. This CDR3 is CSVWGGSNQPQHF. The CDR3 DNA reads TGCAGCGTTTGGGGGGGCAGCAATCAGCCCCAGCATTTT. V and J are TRBV29-1 and TRBJ1-5; maybe TRBD1 (6 bases). The CDR3 sequence is 13 residues long. V lost 5 bases, J lost 1 base, and 9 bases lay in between. Germline lookup yields CDR1 SQVTM and CDR2 ANQGSEA. Full variable domain (missing parts from reference TRBV29-1 and TRBJ1-5): SAVISQKPSRDICQRGTSLTIQCQVDSQVTMMFWYRQQPGQSLTLIATANQGSEATYESGFVIDKFPISRPNLTFSTLTVSNMSPEDSSIYLCSVWGGSNQPQHFGDGTRLSIL.

This rearrangement joins TRBV7-6 to TRBJ2-1, with a weak D call TRBD2 (6 bases). The V end lost 5 bases, the J end lost 2 bases, and 13 bases lay between the germline ends. This CDR3 is built from 15 residues. Germline lookup yields CDR1 SGHVS and CDR2 FNYEAQ. DNA for the CDR3: TGTGCCAGCAGCGCCGAGAGCGGGCCCTACAATGAGCAGTTCTTC. This codes for CASSAESGPYNEQFF.

This clonotype was observed a single time. The rearrangement links TRBV23-1 to TRBJ2-7; no clear D gene. TRBV23-1 is filed as an ORF, its function uncertain. The CDR3 covers 12 residues. V was clipped by 3 bases and J by 5 bases, with 8 bases between them. The CDR3 DNA is TGCGCCAGCAGTCACAGGTGGCACGAGCAGTACTTC. It yields the protein CASSHRWHEQYF.

This clonotype was picked up many times. The chain combines TRBV10-3 with TRBJ2-2, with TRBD2 identical over 8 bases. V lost 0 bases to trimming and J lost 0 bases; unmatched junction nucleotides: 3. The V gene's germline CDR1 is ENHRY and CDR2 SYGVKD. The CDR3 length is 17 residues. CDR3 amino acids: CAISESSGGTNTGELFF. CDR3 coding DNA: TGTGCCATCAGTGAGTCAAGCGGGGGAACGAACACCGGGGAGCTGTTTTTT.

This clonotype was seen repeatedly, ten times or more. V usage is TRBV5-5 and J usage is TRBJ2-1; 7 nucleotides line up with TRBD1. CDR3 size: 16 residues. Germline lookup yields CDR1 SGHKS and CDR2 YYEKEE (reference sequence). V lost 1 base, J lost 2 bases, and 6 bases stayed unmatched. In DNA form, the CDR3 reads TGTGCCAGCAGCTTGTATAGGGACAGTACCTACAATGAGCAGTTCTTC. Translated: CASSLYRDSTYNEQFF.